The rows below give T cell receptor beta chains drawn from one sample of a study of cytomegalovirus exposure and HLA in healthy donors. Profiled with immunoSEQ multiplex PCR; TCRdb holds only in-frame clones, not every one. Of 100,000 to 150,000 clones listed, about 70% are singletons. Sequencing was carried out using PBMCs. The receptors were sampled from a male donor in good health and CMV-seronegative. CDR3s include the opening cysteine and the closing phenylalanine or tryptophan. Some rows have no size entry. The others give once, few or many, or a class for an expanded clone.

CASSIRGEANTEAFF	TRBV19	TRBJ1-1	-
CASSLGVGHRSGYTF	TRBV7-2	TRBJ1-2	-
CASSKSGTLTDTQYF	TRBV6-1	TRBJ2-3	-
CSAINEQYF	TRBV20-1	TRBJ2-7	-
CASSRTGVNYGYTF	TRBV27	TRBJ1-2	few
CASSPSRPYEQYF	TRBV7-2	TRBJ2-7	few
CASSPGRGGLYEQYF	TRBV6-1	TRBJ2-7	-
CASSQVFSGSYEQYF	TRBV4-1	TRBJ2-7	-
CASRQGVVSNQPQHF	TRBV6-1	TRBJ1-5	once
CASSGIIDTIYF	TRBV18	TRBJ1-3	-
CASSQGTSGGYTGELFF	TRBV4-3	TRBJ2-2	few
CASSSAQLAGEETQYF	TRBV28	TRBJ2-5	few
CAWTSQETQYF	TRBV30	TRBJ2-5	few
CASSLGLQGVYGYTF	TRBV5-1	TRBJ1-2	-
CASSTGLVTDTQYF	TRBV5-6	TRBJ2-3	-
CARTLHPGAGYTF	TRBV5-3	TRBJ1-2	few
CASSLRSSYEQYF	TRBV11-2	TRBJ2-7	-
CASRPPRDTYGYTF	TRBV28	TRBJ1-2	-
CASSLAPPDQETQYF	TRBV7-2	TRBJ2-5	few
CASSPTRVRSWTEAFF	TRBV7-3	TRBJ1-1	-